This note documents a single T cell receptor beta chain sequence. As yet, its antigen is unknown. This record comes from a study of T cell responses to AZD1222 COVID-19 vaccine. Study-wide results and limits: Only a handful of AZD1222 recipients were seropositive at baseline.

Trimming took off 1 base at V and 1 base at J, with 10 bases between the two ends. Germline assignment: CDR1 SGHDN and CDR2 FVKESK. The CDR3 loop spans 15 amino acids. Generated by immunoSEQ multiplex PCR, the TCRdb table keeps only in-frame clones and is missing some. The sample has over 110,000 clones; 80% to 90% are singletons. V usage is TRBV14 and J usage is TRBJ1-1; maybe TRBD1 (5 bases). This TCR derives from an adult in good health. Here the sequenced sample was peripheral blood, taken on day 0 of AZD1222 vaccination. CDR3 sequence reads: CASSQVPGRNTEAFF. CDR3 bases: TGTGCCAGCAGCCAAGTACCAGGGAGGAACACTGAAGCTTTCTTT.